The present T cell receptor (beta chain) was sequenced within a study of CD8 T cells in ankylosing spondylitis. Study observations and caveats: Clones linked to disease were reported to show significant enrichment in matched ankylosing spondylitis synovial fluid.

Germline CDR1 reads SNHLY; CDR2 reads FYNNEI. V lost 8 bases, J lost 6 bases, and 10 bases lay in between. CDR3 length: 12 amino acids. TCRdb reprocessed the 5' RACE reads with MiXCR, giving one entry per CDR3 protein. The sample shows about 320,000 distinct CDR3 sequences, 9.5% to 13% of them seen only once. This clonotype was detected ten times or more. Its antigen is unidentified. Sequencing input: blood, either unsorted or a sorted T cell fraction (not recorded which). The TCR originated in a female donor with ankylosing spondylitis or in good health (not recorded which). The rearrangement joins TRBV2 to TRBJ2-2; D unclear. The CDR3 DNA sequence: TGTGCCAGCGTCCCTCGCCCCGGGGAGCTGTTTTTT. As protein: CASVPRPGELFF. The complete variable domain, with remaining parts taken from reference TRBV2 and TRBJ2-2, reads EPEVTQTPSHQVTQMGQEVILRCVPISNHLYFYWYRQILGQKVEFLVSFYNNEISEKSEIFDDQFSVERPDGSNFTLKIRSTKLEDSAMYFCASVPRPGELFFGEGSRLTVL.